Sequencing of this TCR beta chain was carried out in a study of early stage breast cancer tumors. Study information: Samples were sequenced at 9 to 10-fold average coverage. Regarding the study as a whole: Blood repertoires resembled normal breast more than tumor. Functional markers like CD4, CD8 and FOXP3 were missed in bulk sequencing. Compared with adjacent normal breast tissue, tumors showed about 2.5-fold greater T cell density and higher clonality.

As to this clone: Its antigen is as yet unknown.

The protocol was immunoSEQ multiplex PCR, while the TCRdb copy is restricted to in-frame clones and leaves out a portion. The table has fewer than 50,000 clones, 55% to 75% seen once. The sequence was obtained from a person aged 50-59 years with breast cancer. The source material was blood.

The CDR3: CASSVGQRGEQYF. In nucleotides, the CDR3 is TGTGCCAGCAGTGTGGGACAGAGGGGCGAGCAGTACTTC. J is TRBJ2-7 and V is TRBV6-5; 7 bases align to TRBD1. The CDR3 is 13 residues long. Germline-derived CDR1 and CDR2 are MNHEY and SVGAGI. With V trimmed by 5 bases and J by 6 bases, 7 bases remained unmatched.